A single sample is the source of the 6 T cell receptor beta chains below, sequenced in a study of T cell repertoires in cytomegalovirus infection. TCRdb fed the reads into MiXCR, producing one record per CDR3 protein. Found here are some 920,000 distinct CDR3 sequences, 25% to 40% of them singletons; the top ten hold 13%. These TCRs' antigens remain unknown. Sequencing used cultured CD8+ T cells from PBMCs, obtained from culture after CMV antigen stimulation. All receptors derive from a human donor in good health (CMV status not recorded). Some clones in this sample may be carry-over from other donors' samples.

This clonotype was detected a few times. The chain recombines TRBV6-5 with TRBJ2-3, with 7 bases identical to TRBD1. CDR1 and CDR2 (germline): MNHEY, SVGAGI. The CDR3 spans 17 residues. V dropped 0 bases and J dropped 0; count of bases not matched to a gene: 6. The CDR3: CASSYSQTGRSTDTQYF. The CDR3 DNA reads TGTGCCAGCAGTTACTCGCAGACAGGGCGGAGCACAGATACGCAGTATTTT.

This clonotype was found many times. The rearrangement uses TRBV7-6 and TRBJ2-7, with 7 positions matching TRBD1. Germline V gives CDR1 SGHVS, CDR2 FNYEAQ. Trimming cost V 5 bases and J 1 base; bases outside gene matches: 8. This CDR3 region has 15 residues. The DNA for the CDR3 is TGTGCCAGCAGCCCTCGACAGGGCCGGTCCTACGAGCAGTACTTC. Encoded protein: CASSPRQGRSYEQYF. The full variable domain, with the rest looked up from reference TRBV7-6 and TRBJ2-7, is GAGVSQSPRYKVTKRGQDVALRCDPISGHVSLYWYRQALGQGPEFLTYFNYEAQQDKSGLPNDRFSAERPEGSISTLTIQRTEQRDSAMYRCASSPRQGRSYEQYFGPGTRLTVT.

This clonotype was detected only a few times. The chain links TRBV6-6 to TRBJ2-1; TRBD1 or TRBD2 may be the D gene (5 bases each). The germline V gene encodes CDR1 MNHNY and CDR2 SVGAGI (reference sequence). The V end was cut by 6 bases, the J end by 4 bases, with 16 bases between. This CDR3 is built from 15 residues. The DNA of the CDR3 is TGTGCCAGCAGGGGGGTAGAGGACAAGTACAATGAGCAGTTCTTC. Its translation is CASRGVEDKYNEQFF.

The J gene is TRBJ2-7, the V gene TRBV6-2 or TRBV6-3, with D perhaps matching TRBD1 or TRBD2 (5 bases each). The length of the CDR3 is 13 residues. The germline V gene encodes CDR1 MNHEY and CDR2 SVGEGT. Trimming shortened V by 6 bases and J by 0 bases, and 9 bases separated the two germline ends. The CDR3 sequence is CASRADTSYEQYV. The CDR3 DNA is TGTGCCAGCAGAGCGGACACCTCCTACGAGCAGTACGTC.

The chain combines TRBV6-1 with TRBJ2-5; 15 bases are shared with TRBD2. The CDR3 has 19 residues. With V trimmed by 5 bases and J by 3 bases, 13 bases remained unmatched. Per the germline V gene, CDR1 is MNHNS and CDR2 is SASEGT. The CDR3 spells CASSSYSGLAGGLEETQYF. CDR3 DNA sequence: TGTGCCAGCAGTTCCTACTCGGGACTAGCGGGGGGTTTGGAAGAGACCCAGTACTTC.

V gene TRBV27 combines with J gene TRBJ1-2; TRBD1 might be the D (6 bases). Trimming removed 2 bases from V and 6 bases from J, with 13 bases in between. The CDR3 loop spans 14 amino acids. CDR1 MNHEY and CDR2 SMNVEV come from the germline V gene (reference sequence). The CDR3 protein is CASSLAGTSNGYTF. In DNA form, the CDR3 reads TGTGCCAGCAGTTTAGCCGGGACAAGTAATGGCTACACCTTC.